This is a list of T cell receptor beta chains from one sample in a study of prognosis after radiotherapy for stage I lung cancer. Each CDR3 protein is one row after TCRdb ran MiXCR on the multiplex PCR reads. The sample lists about 16,000 distinct CDR3 sequences; under 55% were seen once. The sample in question was PBMCs, obtained before or after stereotactic body radiation therapy (not recorded which). These receptors originate from a donor aged 50 or older with non-small cell lung cancer. Each CDR3 is given with its conserved first and last residue. D genes are given only for firm matches. Size tells how often a clone was seen (once, few, many) or the class of an expanded clone, and some rows leave it out.

>NA|TRBJ1-6|NA|TRBV6-1
CARSLKPKWISPLHF
TGTGCCAGGAGTCTAAAGCCGAAGTGGATTTCACCCCTCCACTTT
>NA|TRBJ2-3|NA|TRBV12-3/TRBV12-4
CASSRGGAYTQYF
TGTGCCAGCAGTCGGGGTGGCGCATATACGCAGTATTTT
>many|TRBJ1-6|NA|TRBV20-1
CSAREGIPGGSPLHF
TGCAGTGCTAGAGAGGGGATTCCGGGAGGTTCACCCCTCCACTTT
>NA|TRBJ2-1|NA|TRBV11-2
CASSFSREQFF
TGTGCCAGCAGCTTTTCAAGGGAGCAGTTCTTC
>NA|TRBJ1-5|NA|TRBV5-1
CASSLDLGNRPQHF
TGCGCCAGCAGCTTGGATTTGGGGAATCGGCCCCAGCATTTT
>many|TRBJ2-3|TRBD2|TRBV4-1
CASSQPSGTSTDTQYF
TGCGCCAGCAGCCAACCTAGCGGAACTAGCACAGATACGCAGTATTTT
>many|TRBJ1-6|NA|TRBV7-9
CASSLAGSPLHF
TGTGCCAGCAGCTTGGCTGGGTCACCCCTCCACTTT
>many|TRBJ1-4|TRBD1|TRBV4-3
CASSQDAPGQAAEKLFF
TGCGCCAGCAGCCAAGACGCCCCGGGACAGGCCGCTGAAAAACTGTTTTTT
>many|TRBJ2-2|NA|TRBV3-1
CASSRQYMAGELFF
TGTGCCAGCAGCCGACAGTATATGGCCGGGGAGCTGTTTTTT
>once|TRBJ2-7|NA|TRBV5-1
CASSSDLTPGEQYF
TGCGCCAGCAGCTCTGACTTGACACCGGGGGAGCAGTACTTC
>medium-sized|TRBJ2-2|NA|TRBV6-5
CASKGVPRETGELFF
TGTGCCAGCAAAGGGGTCCCACGTGAGACCGGGGAGCTGTTTTTT
>NA|TRBJ2-1|NA|TRBV6-5
CASIYRGGLYNEQFF
TGTGCCAGCATTTACCGAGGGGGGCTTTACAATGAGCAGTTCTTC
>many|TRBJ2-1|NA|TRBV7-6
CASSERGGFIYNEQFF
TGTGCCAGCAGCGAACGTGGAGGATTTATTTACAATGAGCAGTTCTTC
>few|TRBJ1-2|NA|TRBV6-1
CASSLVQGSGYTF
TGTGCCAGCAGTCTCGTACAGGGTAGCGGCTACACCTTC
>NA|TRBJ1-5|NA|TRBV27
CASRRFGSGNQPQHF
TGTGCCAGCAGGCGATTCGGGTCCGGCAATCAGCCCCAGCATTTT
>once|TRBJ1-6|TRBD1|TRBV7-3
CASSSSGTGGARLTPHF
TGTGCCAGTAGCTCCTCCGGGACAGGGGGCGCGAGACTCACCCCCCACTTT
>NA|TRBJ2-3|TRBD2|TRBV7-3
CASSWGLAGCDTQYF
TGTGCCAGCAGCTGGGGACTAGCTGGCTGTGATACGCAGTATTTT
>NA|TRBJ1-6|TRBD1|TRBV6-1
CASSDSGQGFHNSPLHF
TGTGCCAGCAGTGACTCGGGACAGGGTTTCCATAATTCACCCCTCCACTTT
>once|TRBJ2-3|NA|TRBV20-1
CSAPAEAGSTDTQYF
TGCAGTGCACCGGCGGAGGCGGGAAGTACAGATACGCAGTATTTT
>many|TRBJ2-7|NA|TRBV9
CASTLGPEALEQYF
TGTGCCAGCACCTTGGGACCTGAAGCTCTCGAGCAGTACTTC
>medium-sized|TRBJ1-3|NA|TRBV11-2
CASSLEGITGNTIYF
TGTGCCAGCAGCTTAGAAGGGATAACAGGAAACACCATATATTTT
>many|TRBJ2-5|NA|TRBV11-2
CASSSGFTGNQETQYF
TGTGCCAGCAGCTCCGGTTTTACGGGGAACCAAGAGACCCAGTACTTC
>NA|TRBJ1-5|TRBD1|TRBV6-1
CAGSETGRGTGKNQPQHF
TGTGCCGGCAGTGAAACCGGACGAGGGACAGGGAAAAATCAGCCCCAGCATTTT
>NA|TRBJ1-2|NA|TRBV28
CASAGPPNYGYTF
TGTGCCAGCGCCGGACCGCCCAACTATGGATACACCTTC
>NA|TRBJ1-3|NA|TRBV5-1
CASIRGSSVVGVNTIYF
TGCGCCAGCATCCGAGGGTCATCAGTGGTCGGTGTAAACACCATATATTTT
>medium-sized|TRBJ2-3|NA|TRBV2
CASSGDGTDTQYF
TGTGCCAGCAGTGGGGACGGCACAGATACGCAGTATTTT
>many|TRBJ1-2|TRBD1|TRBV10-3
CASGQGGYGYTF
TGTGCCTCCGGACAGGGGGGTTATGGCTACACCTTC
>many|TRBJ1-1|NA|TRBV30
CAWSDGGLNTEAFF
TGTGCCTGGAGTGATGGGGGCCTGAACACTGAAGCTTTCTTT
>many|TRBJ1-4|NA|TRBV10-3
CAIGPGDNEKLFF
TGTGCCATCGGCCCTGGAGATAATGAAAAACTGTTTTTT
>many|TRBJ2-5|TRBD2|TRBV2
CASSSPLGLGGQETQYF
TGTGCCAGCAGTTCCCCCCTGGGACTAGGGGGTCAAGAGACCCAGTACTTC
>medium-sized|TRBJ1-2|NA|TRBV12-3/TRBV12-4
CASSPERGGGYGYTF
TGTGCCAGCAGTCCGGAGCGGGGTGGGGGGTATGGCTACACCTTC
>many|TRBJ2-3|NA|TRBV20-1
CSARADRSTDTQYF
TGCAGTGCTAGAGCGGACAGAAGCACAGATACGCAGTATTTT
>medium-sized|TRBJ2-2|TRBD2|TRBV6-2/TRBV6-3
CASSYEEAGGNTGELFF
TGTGCCAGCAGTTATGAAGAAGCGGGGGGGAACACCGGGGAGCTGTTTTTT
>NA|TRBJ1-5|TRBD1|TRBV6-1
CASSPPGGPDNQPQHF
TGTGCCAGCAGCCCACCAGGGGGCCCCGACAATCAGCCCCAGCATTTT
>few|TRBJ1-1|TRBD1|TRBV5-4
CASSYDREGEAFF
TGTGCCAGCAGCTATGACAGGGAAGGTGAAGCTTTCTTT
>many|TRBJ2-7|NA|TRBV10-3
CAISESSYEQYF
TGTGCCATCAGTGAAAGCTCCTACGAGCAGTACTTC
>medium-sized|TRBJ2-7|TRBD2|TRBV6-2/TRBV6-3
CASSYGTSGYEQYF
TGTGCCAGCAGTTACGGGACTAGTGGCTACGAGCAGTACTTC
>many|TRBJ1-5|TRBD1|TRBV6-1
CASTTIPGRQGRGSYGNQPQHF
TGTGCCAGCACAACAATACCCGGGAGACAGGGAAGAGGCTCGTACGGCAATCAGCCCCAGCATTTT
>NA|TRBJ1-6|NA|TRBV30
CAWRATGTMVSPLHF
TGTGCCTGGAGGGCAACCGGGACGATGGTATCACCCCTCCACTTT
>many|TRBJ1-1|NA|TRBV20-1
CSAIGGYTEAFF
TGCAGTGCTATCGGGGGGTACACTGAAGCTTTCTTT
>many|TRBJ2-1|NA|TRBV4-3
CASSQRGPRDEQFF
TGCGCCAGCAGCCAAAGAGGGCCAAGGGATGAGCAGTTCTTC
>NA|TRBJ2-5|NA|TRBV18
CASSPPIGQDTQYF
TGTGCCAGCTCACCACCTATAGGACAAGATACCCAGTACTTC
>NA|TRBJ2-5|NA|TRBV29-1
CSVDSHLRRGETQYF
TGCAGCGTTGACTCCCACCTGCGAAGGGGGGAGACCCAGTACTTC
>NA|TRBJ2-7|NA|TRBV5-4
CASSFSSTAEEQYF
TGTGCCAGCAGCTTTTCGTCCACCGCCGAGGAGCAGTACTTC
>many|TRBJ1-6|TRBD1|TRBV2
CASILDRGQPYSPLHF
TGTGCCAGCATCCTAGACAGGGGCCAGCCCTATTCACCCCTCCACTTT
>medium-sized|TRBJ2-3|NA|TRBV7-2
CASSQNQGSTDTQYF
TGTGCCAGCAGCCAAAATCAGGGGAGCACAGATACGCAGTATTTT
>many|TRBJ2-5|TRBD2|TRBV5-1
CASSLGLAGGPETQYF
TGCGCCAGCAGCTTGGGACTAGCGGGGGGGCCGGAGACCCAGTACTTC
>NA|TRBJ2-7|NA|TRBV6-1
CASRPLIGDVTSSYEQYF
TGTGCCAGCAGACCATTGATAGGGGACGTGACTAGCTCCTACGAGCAGTACTTC
>many|TRBJ1-4|NA|TRBV5-1
CASWGADEKLFF
TGCGCCAGCTGGGGGGCGGATGAAAAACTGTTTTTT